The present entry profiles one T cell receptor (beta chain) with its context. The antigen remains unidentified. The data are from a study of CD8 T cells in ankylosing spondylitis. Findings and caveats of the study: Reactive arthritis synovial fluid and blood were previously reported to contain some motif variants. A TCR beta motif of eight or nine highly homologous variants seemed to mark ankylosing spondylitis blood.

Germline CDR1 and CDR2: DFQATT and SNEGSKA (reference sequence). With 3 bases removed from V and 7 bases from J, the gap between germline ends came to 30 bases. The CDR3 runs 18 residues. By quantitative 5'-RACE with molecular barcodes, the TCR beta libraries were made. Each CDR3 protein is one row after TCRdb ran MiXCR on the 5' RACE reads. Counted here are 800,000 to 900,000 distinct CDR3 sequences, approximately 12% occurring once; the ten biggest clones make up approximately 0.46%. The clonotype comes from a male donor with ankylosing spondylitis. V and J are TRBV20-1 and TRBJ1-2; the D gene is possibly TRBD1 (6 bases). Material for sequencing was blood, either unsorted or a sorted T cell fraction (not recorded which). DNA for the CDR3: TGCAGTGCTAGGATTGGGTATGGTGCAGGGGATGCCCGAGGTGGCTACACCTTC. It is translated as CSARIGYGAGDARGGYTF.